This T cell receptor (beta chain) stems from a study of T cell repertoires in cytomegalovirus infection. Study-wide context: Public TCR beta signatures provided an indication of both CMV infection and a matching HLA type. General observations from the study: In two of eight donors, the top clonotype was HLA-C-restricted CMV-specific.

TCRdb redid the calling of the reads with MiXCR, one entry per CDR3 protein. This sample yields approximately 150,000 distinct CDR3 sequences, of which about 6% are seen a single time; about a sixth belongs to the top ten. The table lists this clonotype with many counts. Its antigen is undetermined. The V gene lost 2 bases and the J gene lost 4 bases, with 11 bases spanning the gap. The CDR3 spans 15 residues. CDR1 and CDR2 (germline): SGHTA, FQGNSA. This chain links TRBV7-2 with TRBJ2-2; the D is unclear. Sequenced: PBMCs. This receptor was obtained from a human donor in good health (CMV status not recorded). Some clones in this sample may be carry-over from other donors' samples. CDR3 region: CASSLQQTGTGELFF. The CDR3 nucleotides are TGTGCCAGCAGCTTACAACAGACGGGCACCGGGGAGCTGTTTTTT.